This T cell receptor beta chain was sequenced for a study of shared clonotypes between healthy human individuals. Findings of the study overall: A reduction in generation probabilities was seen for non-shared clonotypes relative to those shared by all four donors.

Concerning this clone itself: As yet, its antigen is unknown.

CD45RA+ naive and CD45RA-negative memory subsets were separated from CD4+ cells. Germline CDR1 reads SGHDT; CDR2 reads YYEEEE. Trimming cost V 1 base and J 0 bases, with 11 bases left between them. This CDR3 region has 16 residues. This table comes from immunoSEQ multiplex PCR, and its TCRdb copy is limited to in-frame clones, with some not included. Of about 1 million clones in the sample, roughly 70% are singletons; the top ten hold about 1.5%. The material sequenced was memory CD4+ T cells sorted from blood. This sample's subset: CD45RA-negative fraction. V is TRBV5-6 and J is TRBJ2-4; no clear D gene. The TCR comes from a man between 18 and 35 years old in good health. CDR3 amino acids: CASSLRAELAKNIQYF. CDR3 sequence (DNA): TGTGCCAGCAGCTTGAGGGCAGAACTAGCCAAAAACATTCAGTACTTC.